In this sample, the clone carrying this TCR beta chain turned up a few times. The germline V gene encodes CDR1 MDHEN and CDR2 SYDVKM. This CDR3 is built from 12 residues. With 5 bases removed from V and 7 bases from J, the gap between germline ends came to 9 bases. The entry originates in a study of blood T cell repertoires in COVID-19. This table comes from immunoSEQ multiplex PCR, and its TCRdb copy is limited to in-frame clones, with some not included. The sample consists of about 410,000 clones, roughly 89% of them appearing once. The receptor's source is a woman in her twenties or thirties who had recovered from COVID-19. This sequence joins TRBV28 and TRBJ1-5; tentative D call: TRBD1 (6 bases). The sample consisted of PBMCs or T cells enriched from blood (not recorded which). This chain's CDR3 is CASSEQGQPQHF. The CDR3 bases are TGTGCCAGCAGTGAACAGGGACAGCCCCAGCATTTT. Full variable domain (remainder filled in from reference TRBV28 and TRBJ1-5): DVKVTQSSRYLVKRTGEKVFLECVQDMDHENMFWYRQDPGLGLRLIYFSYDVKMKEKGDIPEGYSVSREKKERFSLILESASTNQTSMYLCASSEQGQPQHFGDGTRLSIL.